The 12 T cell receptor beta chains below come from one sample, sequenced in a study of beta chain features in type 1 diabetes. Every isolated RNA sample was fully reverse transcribed, so sequencing captured expressed TCRB transcripts. Using immunoSEQ multiplex PCR, the repertoire was profiled, and TCRdb retains in-frame clones only, with some absent. The top ten clones hold about 2.1% of a sample with some 45,000 clones, under 65% of them seen once. Sequencing used Tregs from blood. The receptors stem from a woman under 30 in good health.

The gene calls are TRBV18 and TRBJ1-4, with TRBD1 matching 8 bases. Germline CDR1 is KGHSH and CDR2 is LQKENI. The length of the CDR3 is 16 residues. The junction had 4 bases not matched to a gene; V was cut back by 2 bases and J by 2 bases. The CDR3 nucleotides are TGTGCCAGCTCACCAGGCACAGGGGGGACTAATGAAAAACTGTTTTTT. It yields the protein CASSPGTGGTNEKLFF.

The chain combines TRBV5-1 with TRBJ2-1; no clear D. The CDR3 consists of 12 residues. The germline V and J ends were trimmed by 3 bases and 7 bases, with 8 bases remaining between them. CDR1 SGHRS and CDR2 YFSETQ come from the germline V gene. The CDR3 DNA sequence: TGCGCCAGCAGCTCTAACCTAAATGAGCAGTTCTTC. Protein: CASSSNLNEQFF.

This clone has more than one count but fewer than ten. The gene calls are TRBV10-3 and TRBJ1-5; D perhaps matches TRBD1 (6 bases). In germline, CDR1 is ENHRY, CDR2 SYGVKD. V was clipped by 4 bases and J by 11 bases, with 12 bases between them. The CDR3 loop spans 12 amino acids. For the CDR3, the DNA is TGTGCCATCAGTGGATTACAGGGAGCCCAGCATTTT. Protein product: CAISGLQGAQHF.

Only a few counts were recorded for this clone. The genes are TRBV19 and TRBJ1-1; D gene ambiguous. There are 13 residues in the CDR3. V was cut by 6 bases and J by 5 bases, with 13 bases left in between. Germline loops: CDR1 LNHDA, CDR2 SQIVND (reference sequence). The CDR3 DNA reads as TGTGCCAGTAGCCAAGCGGGGAGAACTGAAGCTTTCTTT. This gives the protein CASSQAGRTEAFF.

This clone turned up a few times. The chain recombines TRBV30 with TRBJ2-7; TRBD1 agrees at 8 bases. CDR3 length: 12 residues. The germline gives CDR1 GTSNPN, CDR2 SVGIG (reference sequence). For the CDR3, the DNA is TGTGCGGTTGGACAGGGACCCTACGAGCAGTACTTC. As protein: CAVGQGPYEQYF.

This clone was counted between two and nine times. As DNA, the CDR3 is TGTGCCAGCAGCTTGGGTTCAAGCGTGGAAGTCTCTCGGGAGACCCAGTACTTC. This sequence encodes CASSLGSSVEVSRETQYF. The chain couples TRBV5-4 to TRBJ2-5, with unresolved D. The V end lost 0 bases, the J end lost 5 bases, and 23 bases lay between the germline ends. The CDR3 is 18 residues long. Per the germline V gene, CDR1 is SGHNT and CDR2 is YYREEE (reference sequence).

V usage is TRBV7-9 and J usage is TRBJ1-5; TRBD1 is a possible D gene (6 bases). The CDR3 sequence is 18 residues long. Trimming shortened V by 5 bases and J by 4 bases, and 24 bases separated the two germline ends. Germline CDR1 and CDR2: SEHNR and FQNEAQ (reference sequence). Written as DNA, the CDR3 is TGTGCCAGCAGCCGCGGGGGGGGCCTGGGCACGGGGAATCAGCCCCAGCATTTT. Encoded protein: CASSRGGGLGTGNQPQHF.

This clone was seen only a few times. The chain links TRBV27 to TRBJ2-1; TRBD2 is a possible D gene (6 bases). The length of the CDR3 is 16 residues. Germline V gives CDR1 MNHEY, CDR2 SMNVEV (reference sequence). Trimming left V 2 bases short and J 4 bases short, with 15 bases between. This CDR3 is CASSLEGLGGYNEQFF. The DNA for the CDR3 is TGTGCCAGCAGTTTAGAGGGACTGGGGGGATACAATGAGCAGTTCTTC.

This clone was seen a single time. The chain is built from TRBV21-1 and TRBJ2-5; the table's TRBD2 call for D was not verified on the DNA. TRBV21-1 is an annotated pseudogene. The CDR3 has 11 amino acids. The CDR3 loop is CASSKRETQYF. DNA for the CDR3: TGTGCCAGCAGCAAACGGGAGACCCAGTACTTC.

This chain links TRBV10-2 with TRBJ2-7; D is unclear. The length of the CDR3 is 14 residues. Germline CDR1 reads WSHSY; CDR2 reads SAAADI. Trimming stripped 5 bases from V and 0 bases from J, with 11 bases between. Here the CDR3 DNA reads TGCGCCAGCAGTATTACATTGAACTCCTACGAGCAGTACTTC. Translating gives CASSITLNSYEQYF.

This clone was seen a few times. The chain couples TRBV5-1 to TRBJ2-1; TRBD2 matches 11 bases. The CDR3 extends over 15 amino acids. Germline V gene data show CDR1 as SGHRS and CDR2 as YFSETQ. V was clipped by 0 bases and J by 9 bases; unmatched bases: 5. CDR3 in amino acids: CASSLALAGVGEQFF. DNA of the CDR3: TGCGCCAGCAGCTTGGCACTAGCGGGAGTAGGTGAGCAGTTCTTC.

This rearrangement joins TRBV7-9 to TRBJ1-2; 9 nucleotides line up with TRBD1. This CDR3 spans 16 amino acids. Germline V CDR1 and CDR2: SEHNR, FQNEAQ (reference sequence). V lost 3 bases and J lost 2; bases outside the gene matches: 7. CDR3 DNA: TGTGCCAGCAGCTTCTCCGGGACAGGGCGCAACTATGGCTACACCTTC. The encoded protein is CASSFSGTGRNYGYTF.